This T cell receptor (beta chain) was retrieved from a study of blood T cell repertoires in COVID-19. This clone was counted once. Authors' methods: Amplification with reference gene primers provided the estimates of nucleated cell counts. Some clones are missing from TCRdb's copy, which holds only in-frame ones; the method was immunoSEQ multiplex PCR. V and J calls and clone size are those listed in that table; D and trimming were worked out from the DNA. In the table there are about 50,000 clones, around 83% of which are singletons. Germline V gene data show CDR1 as MDHEN and CDR2 as SYDVKM. The V end lost 3 bases, the J end lost 0 bases, and 12 bases lay between the germline ends. The CDR3 is 15 amino acids.

Sequenced input: peripheral blood. This clonotype was sampled from a man aged 55 to 70 with acute or convalescent COVID-19. The chain couples TRBV28 to TRBJ2-7; D might be TRBD1 (5 bases). The CDR3 DNA follows: TGTGCCAGCAGTTTGGGGCAGTTCCCCTCCTACGAGCAGTACTTC. Protein sequence: CASSLGQFPSYEQYF.